These 18 T cell receptor beta chains were sequenced from one sample in a study of T cells after yellow fever vaccination. TCRdb re-called the 5' RACE reads through MiXCR, storing one row per CDR3 protein. The sample has some 350,000 distinct CDR3 sequences, roughly 10% seen once. This specimen consisted of PBMCs, obtained on the day of the first yellow fever vaccination. These receptors came from a man between 18 and 35 years old who received the YFV17D yellow fever vaccine.

V and J are TRBV20-1 and TRBJ2-5; 8 positions agree with TRBD1. Germline CDR1 DFQATT, CDR2 SNEGSKA (reference sequence). The CDR3 has 14 residues. V gave up 6 bases and J gave up 2 bases; unmatched junction bases: 8. CDR3 loop: CSAPPRQGQETQYF. The CDR3 DNA sequence: TGCAGTGCCCCTCCCCGACAGGGGCAAGAGACCCAGTACTTC.

CDR3 sequence: CASSKDVNYGYTF. The DNA for the CDR3 is TGTGCCAGCAGCAAAGACGTCAACTATGGCTACACCTTC. The gene calls are TRBV7-2 and TRBJ1-2; D unresolved. Germline V lookup: CDR1 SGHTA, CDR2 FQGNSA. Trimming cost V 5 bases and J 2 bases, with 9 bases left between them. This CDR3 spans 13 amino acids.

This clonotype has a count of ten or more. This rearrangement joins TRBV20-1 to TRBJ2-3, with D unresolved. CDR3 size: 13 residues. CDR1 DFQATT and CDR2 SNEGSKA come from the germline V gene (reference sequence). Deletions cut 6 bases from V and 2 bases from J, with 12 bases between. CDR3 loop: CSATRRPTDTQYF. DNA of the CDR3: TGCAGTGCGACGCGGAGACCCACAGATACGCAGTATTTT.

The chain has TRBV10-3 and TRBJ1-6, with a possible D match to TRBD1 (6 bases). V lost 6 bases to trimming and J lost 8 bases, with 11 bases between them. Germline V lookup: CDR1 ENHRY, CDR2 SYGVKD. This CDR3 contains 13 residues. DNA of the CDR3: TGTGCCATCAGGCCAGGGGAGGATTCACCCCTCCACTTT. Its protein product is CAIRPGEDSPLHF.

This rearrangement joins TRBV20-1 to TRBJ2-3; D is perhaps TRBD1 or TRBD2 (6 bases each). Germline CDR1 DFQATT, CDR2 SNEGSKA (reference sequence). Trimming stripped 1 base from V and 3 bases from J, with 20 bases between. The CDR3 covers 17 residues. The CDR3 DNA reads as TGCAGTGCTAGAGGAGACTACCGGGGGCAATCAACAGATACGCAGTATTTT. It translates to CSARGDYRGQSTDTQYF.

This clonotype occurred a few times. The chain carries TRBV6-5 and TRBJ1-2, with D possibly matching TRBD1 (5 bases). The V end was cut by 0 bases, the J end by 4 bases, with 9 bases between. The V gene's germline CDR1 is MNHEY and CDR2 SVGAGI. The CDR3 consists of 14 residues. CDR3 sequence (DNA): TGTGCCAGCAGTTACTCTCAGGGCAGCTATGGCTACACCTTC. Protein product: CASSYSQGSYGYTF.

V usage is TRBV20-1 and J usage is TRBJ2-3, with D possibly TRBD1 on 6 matching bases. V lost 0 bases to trimming and J lost 6 bases, with 13 bases between them. CDR1 and CDR2 from the germline V gene are DFQATT and SNEGSKA (reference sequence). The CDR3 runs to 14 residues. The CDR3, as DNA: TGCAGTGCTAGAGAGGACAGTGAAATTGATACGCAGTATTTT. Translation gives CSAREDSEIDTQYF.

This clonotype appeared a few times. This rearrangement joins TRBV12-3 or TRBV12-4 to TRBJ1-2, with 7 bases aligning to TRBD1. This CDR3 comprises 14 residues. Trimming cost V 6 bases and J 5 bases; bases outside gene matches: 9. For the CDR3, the DNA is TGTGCCAGCAGCACGAGCCGGGACAGTTATGGCTACACCTTC. This translates into CASSTSRDSYGYTF.

The chain couples TRBV6-5 to TRBJ2-1; maybe TRBD1 (7 bases). CDR1 is MNHEY, CDR2 SVGAGI, per germline. This CDR3 spans 11 amino acids. Trimming left V 5 bases short and J 15 bases short, with 14 bases between. As DNA, the CDR3 is TGTGCCAGCAGTACAGGGGAGGTGACGTTCTTC. It specifies CASSTGEVTFF.

This clonotype was seen a handful of times. The V call is TRBV4-2, the J call TRBJ2-1, with D maybe TRBD2 (7 bases). The CDR3 contains 13 residues. V lost 7 bases and J lost 8, with 15 bases in between. Germline-derived CDR1 and CDR2 are LGHNA and YNFKEQ. The CDR3 spells CASKGGGDYEQFF. In DNA form, the CDR3 reads TGTGCCAGCAAGGGGGGAGGGGACTATGAGCAGTTCTTC.

The chain is built from TRBV7-2 and TRBJ2-6, with unresolved D. The germline V gene encodes CDR1 SGHTA and CDR2 FQGNSA. V was shortened by 6 bases and J by 2 bases, with 14 bases between the two germline ends. The length of the CDR3 is 16 residues. CDR3 DNA sequence: TGTGCCAGCAGATACATCAGGAACCCTGGGGCCAACGTCCTGACTTTC. Translated, it gives CASRYIRNPGANVLTF.

This clonotype was counted between two and nine times. The chain couples TRBV11-1 to TRBJ1-3, with D hard to call. In germline, CDR1 is SGHAT, CDR2 FQDESV (reference sequence). V gave up 2 bases and J gave up 0 bases, with 20 bases separating them. This CDR3 comprises 19 residues. CDR3 DNA sequence: TGTGCCAGCAGCTTACTGGTTATGATCGGGCCGAGCTCTGGAAACACCATATATTTT. This translates into CASSLLVMIGPSSGNTIYF.

This clonotype was observed a handful of times. The chain uses TRBV19 and TRBJ1-5; 7 nucleotides agree with TRBD1. V was clipped by 6 bases and J by 7 bases; unmatched bases: 6. The germline gives CDR1 LNHDA, CDR2 SQIVND (reference sequence). CDR3 length equals 13 residues. CDR3 sequence: CASRTGYSQPQHF. Here the CDR3 DNA reads TGTGCCAGTAGGACAGGGTATAGCCAGCCCCAGCATTTT.

The chain employs TRBV7-2 and TRBJ2-7; the D gene could be TRBD1 or TRBD2 (5 bases each). Germline V CDR1 and CDR2: SGHTA, FQGNSA. The germline V and J ends were trimmed by 8 bases and 0 bases, with 17 bases remaining between them. The CDR3 has 15 residues. The CDR3 DNA reads TGTGCCAGCCACCCCGGGGACGGCCCCTCCTACGAGCAGTACTTC. As protein: CASHPGDGPSYEQYF.

This clonotype was counted ten times or more. The V gene is TRBV3-1, the J gene TRBJ2-3; 10 nucleotides line up with TRBD2. Germline V gene data show CDR1 as LGHDT and CDR2 as YNNKEL (reference sequence). J was trimmed by 8 bases and V by 1 base; bases with no gene match: 9. The CDR3 loop spans 16 amino acids. CDR3 nucleotide sequence: TGTGCCAGCAGCCAAGGGGTCAGCGGGGGGGCCGGTACGCAGTATTTT. This translates into CASSQGVSGGAGTQYF.

V is TRBV6-1 and J is TRBJ1-3; no definite D call. V was clipped by 5 bases and J by 9 bases, with 17 bases between them. Germline values: CDR1 MNHNS, CDR2 SASEGT. The CDR3 runs to 14 residues. The CDR3 loop is CASSTAREWGTIYF. CDR3 nucleotide sequence: TGTGCCAGCAGTACCGCCCGGGAGTGGGGCACCATATATTTT.

This clonotype was seen a few times. V usage is TRBV4-2 and J usage is TRBJ2-3; D remains unclear. Between the trimmed V and J ends, which lost 1 base and 1 base, there was a span of 12 bases. The CDR3 length is 16 residues. Germline CDR1 and CDR2: LGHNA and YNFKEQ. CDR3 residues: CASSQVRLRGTDTQYF. DNA for the CDR3: TGTGCCAGCAGCCAAGTCCGACTTAGAGGCACAGATACGCAGTATTTT.

This chain uses TRBV19 with TRBJ2-4; a possible D gene is TRBD2 (5 bases). This CDR3 contains 15 residues. CDR1 and CDR2 (germline): LNHDA, SQIVND (reference sequence). The V end lost 3 bases, the J end lost 8 bases, and 17 bases lay between the germline ends. CDR3 sequence: CASSIDIGGEDIQYF. DNA of the CDR3: TGTGCCAGTAGTATCGATATAGGAGGAGAGGACATTCAGTACTTC.